This is a list of T cell receptor beta chains from one sample in a study of blood T cell repertoires in COVID-19. Profiled with immunoSEQ multiplex PCR; TCRdb holds only in-frame clones, not every one. The top ten hold more than 2% of the sample, which has over 300,000 clones, roughly 88% seen once. What was sequenced was PBMCs or T cells enriched from blood (not recorded which). The origin of the receptors is a man younger than 45 who had recovered from COVID-19. Each CDR3 is given with its conserved first and last residue. A D gene is named only where the DNA matches it firmly. Clone size is shown for a subset of rows, as once, few, many or a class of expanded clone.

CDR3nt | CDR3aa | len | d_gene | abundance | j_gene | v_gene
TGTGCCAGCAGCCCCGTGCAGGGTGGATACGAGCAGTACTTC | CASSPVQGGYEQYF | 14 | . | . | TRBJ2-7 | TRBV6-5
TGTGCCAGCAGGGGGACTGGCACAGATACGCAGTATTTT | CASRGTGTDTQYF | 13 | . | . | TRBJ2-3 | TRBV2
TGTGCCAGCAGCTTAGGTGTCCAGGGGTTCTATGAGCAGTTCTTC | CASSLGVQGFYEQFF | 15 | . | . | TRBJ2-1 | TRBV11-3
TGTGCCAGCAGGGGGACAGGGTTCGGAAACACCATATATTTT | CASRGTGFGNTIYF | 14 | TRBD1 | . | TRBJ1-3 | TRBV2
TGTGCTAGCAGCAACAGACTAGCGGGGGACTATACGCAGTATTTT | CASSNRLAGDYTQYF | 15 | TRBD2 | . | TRBJ2-3 | TRBV7-7
TGTGCCAGCAGCCACCACCTCGTCGGTGAGCAGTTCTTC | CASSHHLVGEQFF | 13 | . | . | TRBJ2-1 | TRBV7-9
TGTGCCAGTAGTCAGCCGGGAACCTACGAGCAGTACTTC | CASSQPGTYEQYF | 13 | . | . | TRBJ2-7 | TRBV19
TGTGCCAGCAGAGAGGGGAACACTGAAGCTTTCTTT | CASREGNTEAFF | 12 | . | . | TRBJ1-1 | TRBV2
TGTGCCAGCAGCTTACGAGGTATGTGGGGAGGCACTGAAGCTTTCTTT | CASSLRGMWGGTEAFF | 16 | . | . | TRBJ1-1 | TRBV7-2
TGCGCCAGCAGCCAACCGACAGGCTACGAGCAGTACTTC | CASSQPTGYEQYF | 13 | . | . | TRBJ2-7 | TRBV4-1
TGTGCCAGCAGTCTAGGGGGGCGAGAGCAGTTCTTC | CASSLGGREQFF | 12 | . | . | TRBJ2-1 | TRBV12-3/TRBV12-4
TGTGCCAGCAGCAAAACCGGGACTAGCGGGGAAAAGGAGTACTTC | CASSKTGTSGEKEYF | 15 | TRBD2 | . | TRBJ2-7 | TRBV7-2
TGTGCCAGCAGCCCAACGAGCTCCTACAATGAGCAGTTCTTC | CASSPTSSYNEQFF | 14 | . | . | TRBJ2-1 | TRBV14
TGCGCCAGCAGGGATGGATCCGGGTCTGGAAACACCATATATTTT | CASRDGSGSGNTIYF | 15 | . | . | TRBJ1-3 | TRBV5-1
TGTGCCACCTTCTTGCGGGGGTACACTGAAGCTTTCTTT | CATFLRGYTEAFF | 13 | . | . | TRBJ1-1 | TRBV2
TGTGCCAGCTCACCCCGCCAGGCTTCCTACGAGCAGTACTTC | CASSPRQASYEQYF | 14 | . | once | TRBJ2-7 | TRBV18
TGTGCCTGGAGTGTATTCGGGACAGCATACAATGAGCAGTTCTTC | CAWSVFGTAYNEQFF | 15 | TRBD1 | . | TRBJ2-1 | TRBV30
TGTGCCAGCAGTTACGATGGGGGCCATGGCTACACCTTC | CASSYDGGHGYTF | 13 | . | few | TRBJ1-2 | TRBV6-5
TGTGCCAGCAGCCCCCAGGGGGCAGGGACTGAAGCTTTCTTT | CASSPQGAGTEAFF | 14 | TRBD1 | . | TRBJ1-1 | TRBV7-2
TGTGCCAGCTCACCCGGACCGACGGACTACTATGGCTACACCTTC | CASSPGPTDYYGYTF | 15 | . | . | TRBJ1-2 | TRBV18
TGTGCCAGCAGTGAAGCACAGGGATATCAGCCCCAGCATTTT | CASSEAQGYQPQHF | 14 | . | once | TRBJ1-5 | TRBV2
TGTGCCAGCAGCTTGTTTTATAGGAGGGCTGGGGCCAACGTCCTGACTTTC | CASSLFYRRAGANVLTF | 17 | . | . | TRBJ2-6 | TRBV5-6
TGTGCCAGCAGTCTGGGACAGGGCGTCACAGATACGCAGTATTTT | CASSLGQGVTDTQYF | 15 | TRBD1 | . | TRBJ2-3 | TRBV27
TGTGCCAGCAGTGAAGTGGCTAGCACTAATGAGCAGTTCTTC | CASSEVASTNEQFF | 14 | . | . | TRBJ2-1 | TRBV2
TGCAGCGGGTATACACGGCCGGAGGGCTACACCTTC | CSGYTRPEGYTF | 12 | . | . | TRBJ1-2 | TRBV29-1
TGTGCCAGCAGTGAGTCTAGTGAAAACATTCAGTACTTC | CASSESSENIQYF | 13 | . | . | TRBJ2-4 | TRBV6-4
TGTGCCTGGAGTGGGGGGACAGGACTTAGCAATCAGCCCCAGCATTTT | CAWSGGTGLSNQPQHF | 16 | TRBD1 | . | TRBJ1-5 | TRBV30
TGTGCCAGTAGTATTATAGCCCCGTTGGATGGCTACACCTTC | CASSIIAPLDGYTF | 14 | . | . | TRBJ1-2 | TRBV19
TGTGCCAGCAGCTTATTAGGCGGCGCAGATAATTCACCCCTCCACTTT | CASSLLGGADNSPLHF | 16 | . | few | TRBJ1-6 | TRBV7-9
TGTGCCAGCTCTCGACCCGAGGGTGGTAGCTATGGCTACACCTTC | CASSRPEGGSYGYTF | 15 | . | few | TRBJ1-2 | TRBV18
TGTGCCAGCAGCTTGGTCCGTTCACCCCTCCACTTT | CASSLVRSPLHF | 12 | . | . | TRBJ1-6 | TRBV5-6
TGTGCCACCAGCCAAGGGGCCAGCTCTGGAAACACCATATATTTT | CATSQGASSGNTIYF | 15 | . | . | TRBJ1-3 | TRBV15
TGTGCCAGTAGTACAAAGGCGGCACCCCTCCACTTT | CASSTKAAPLHF | 12 | . | . | TRBJ1-6 | TRBV19
TGTGCCAGCAGGGAGGGACTAGCAACGTACGAGCAGTACTTC | CASREGLATYEQYF | 14 | TRBD2 | . | TRBJ2-7 | TRBV6-5
TGTGCCTGGAAGAGGCAGGGGTTCTATGGCTACACCTTC | CAWKRQGFYGYTF | 13 | . | . | TRBJ1-2 | TRBV30
TGTGCCAGCAGCTTAGATGCGGGGGCCCTCACAGATACGCAGTATTTT | CASSLDAGALTDTQYF | 16 | . | . | TRBJ2-3 | TRBV7-8
TGCGCCAGCAGCCAAAGGACTAGCGGGGGGGCCCCGGAGACCCAGTACTTC | CASSQRTSGGAPETQYF | 17 | TRBD2 | . | TRBJ2-5 | TRBV4-1
TGCGCCAGCAGCCGGGACAGAGTAGCCTCCTACAATGAGCAGTTCTTC | CASSRDRVASYNEQFF | 16 | TRBD1 | . | TRBJ2-1 | TRBV5-1
TGTGCCAGCAGTTCCGTTCCTGGGTTACGGGATCTACGAAAAGCTTTCTTT | CASSSVPGLRDLRKAFF | 17 | . | . | TRBJ1-1 | TRBV6-2/TRBV6-3
TGTGCCAGTAGTATAGGGGCAGGGCTGGATTCACCCCTCCACTTT | CASSIGAGLDSPLHF | 15 | . | . | TRBJ1-6 | TRBV19
TGTGCCACCAGTGACCCTGGACAGGCCCAAGGCTACACCTTC | CATSDPGQAQGYTF | 14 | TRBD1 | . | TRBJ1-2 | TRBV24-1
TGTGCCAGCAGCCCGGGGACAGGGGGCGAGACCCAGTACTTC | CASSPGTGGETQYF | 14 | TRBD1 | . | TRBJ2-5 | TRBV9
TGTGCCAGCAGCCTGGGGGGTATGAACACTGAAGCTTTCTTT | CASSLGGMNTEAFF | 14 | . | . | TRBJ1-1 | TRBV3-1/TRBV3-2
TGTGCCACCAGCAAAAACAGGGGGTCCTACAATGAGCAGTTCTTC | CATSKNRGSYNEQFF | 15 | TRBD1 | . | TRBJ2-1 | TRBV15
TGTGCCTGGAACGGACAGTCTAACTATGGCTACACCTTC | CAWNGQSNYGYTF | 13 | . | once | TRBJ1-2 | TRBV30
TGTGCCAGCAGTCGTCTAGGGAACACTGAAGCTTTCTTT | CASSRLGNTEAFF | 13 | . | . | TRBJ1-1 | TRBV7-9
TGTGCCACCAGTGCACTGAATGAGCAGTTCTTC | CATSALNEQFF | 11 | . | . | TRBJ2-1 | TRBV24-1
TGCAGCGTCGCAACTCCGGGACAGAAAAACACTGAAGCTTTCTTT | CSVATPGQKNTEAFF | 15 | TRBD1 | . | TRBJ1-1 | TRBV29-1
TGTGCCAGCAGCCCAGGAGTCCGGGGATCTTCACCCCTCCACTTT | CASSPGVRGSSPLHF | 15 | . | . | TRBJ1-6 | TRBV9
TGTGCCAGCAGCCTAGGGGACTTACGATTCGCAACTAATGAAAAACTGTTTTTT | CASSLGDLRFATNEKLFF | 18 | . | . | TRBJ1-4 | TRBV5-5
TGTGCCACCTCAGACAGGAGAAGCACAGATACGCAGTATTTT | CATSDRRSTDTQYF | 14 | . | . | TRBJ2-3 | TRBV7-2
TGTGCCAGCAGCTGGAGACTAGCGGGGGGCCGCGATACGCAGTATTTT | CASSWRLAGGRDTQYF | 16 | TRBD2 | . | TRBJ2-3 | TRBV5-4
TGTGCCAGTAGTACCCCCTACACCGGGGAGCTGTTTTTT | CASSTPYTGELFF | 13 | . | . | TRBJ2-2 | TRBV19
TGCAGCGTTGGGACAGGGGGGTACGAGCAGTACTTC | CSVGTGGYEQYF | 12 | TRBD1 | . | TRBJ2-7 | TRBV29-1
TGTGCCAGCAGCTTTTACAGGGTTCGAGTCACCGGGGAGCTGTTTTTT | CASSFYRVRVTGELFF | 16 | . | . | TRBJ2-2 | TRBV5-6